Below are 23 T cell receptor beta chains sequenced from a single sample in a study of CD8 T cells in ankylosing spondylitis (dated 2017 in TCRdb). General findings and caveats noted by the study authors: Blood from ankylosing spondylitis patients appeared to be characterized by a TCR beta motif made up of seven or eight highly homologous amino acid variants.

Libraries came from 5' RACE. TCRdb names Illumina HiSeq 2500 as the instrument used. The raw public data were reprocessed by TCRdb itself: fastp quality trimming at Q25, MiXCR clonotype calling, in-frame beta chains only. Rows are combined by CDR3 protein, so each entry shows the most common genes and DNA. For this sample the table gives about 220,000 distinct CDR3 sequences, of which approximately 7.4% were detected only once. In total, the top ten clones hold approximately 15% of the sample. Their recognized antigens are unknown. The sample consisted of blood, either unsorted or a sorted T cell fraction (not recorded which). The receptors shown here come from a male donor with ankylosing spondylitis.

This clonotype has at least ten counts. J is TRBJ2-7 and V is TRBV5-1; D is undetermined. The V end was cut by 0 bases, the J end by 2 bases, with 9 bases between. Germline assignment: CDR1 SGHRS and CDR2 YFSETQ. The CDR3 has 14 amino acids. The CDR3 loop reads CASSLGPVAYEQYF. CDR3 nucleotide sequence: TGCGCCAGCAGCTTGGGCCCGGTTGCCTACGAGCAGTACTTC.

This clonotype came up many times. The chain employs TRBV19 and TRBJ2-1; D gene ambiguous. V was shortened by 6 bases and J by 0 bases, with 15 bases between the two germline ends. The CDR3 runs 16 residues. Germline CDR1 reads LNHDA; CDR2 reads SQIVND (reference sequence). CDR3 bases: TGTGCCAGTAGCCCAAGCAGGCTATCCTCCTACAATGAGCAGTTCTTC. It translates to CASSPSRLSSYNEQFF. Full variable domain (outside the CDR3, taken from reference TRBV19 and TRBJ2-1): DGGITQSPKYLFRKEGQNVTLSCEQNLNHDAMYWYRQDPGQGLRLIYYSQIVNDFQKGDIAEGYSVSREKKESFPLTVTSAQKNPTAFYLCASSPSRLSSYNEQFFGPGTRLTVL.

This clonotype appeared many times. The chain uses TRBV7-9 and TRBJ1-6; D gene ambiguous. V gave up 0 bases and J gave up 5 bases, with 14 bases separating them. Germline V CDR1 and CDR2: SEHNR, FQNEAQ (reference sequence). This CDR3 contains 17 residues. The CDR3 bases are TGTGCCAGCAGCTTAGCGGTAGATTGGGATCATAATTCACCCCTCCACTTT. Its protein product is CASSLAVDWDHNSPLHF.

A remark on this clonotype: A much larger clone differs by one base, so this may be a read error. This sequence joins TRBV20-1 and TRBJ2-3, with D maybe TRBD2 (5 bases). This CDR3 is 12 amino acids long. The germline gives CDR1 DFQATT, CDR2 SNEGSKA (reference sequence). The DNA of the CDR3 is TGCAGTGCTACCCAGAGGGCAGATACGGAGTATTTT. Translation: CSATQRADTEYF.

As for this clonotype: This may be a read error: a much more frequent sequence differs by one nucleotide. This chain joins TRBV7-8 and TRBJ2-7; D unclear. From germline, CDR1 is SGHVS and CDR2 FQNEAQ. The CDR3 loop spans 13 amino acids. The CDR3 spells CASSLVRAGEQHF. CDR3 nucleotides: TGTGCCAGCAGCTTGGTTAGGGCTGGTGAGCAGCACTTC. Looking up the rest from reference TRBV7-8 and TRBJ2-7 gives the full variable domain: GAGVSQSPRYKVAKRGQDVALRCDPISGHVSLFWYQQALGQGPEFLTYFQNEAQLDKSGLPSDRFFAERPEGSVSTLKIQRTQQEDSAVYLCASSLVRAGEQHFGPGTRLTVT.

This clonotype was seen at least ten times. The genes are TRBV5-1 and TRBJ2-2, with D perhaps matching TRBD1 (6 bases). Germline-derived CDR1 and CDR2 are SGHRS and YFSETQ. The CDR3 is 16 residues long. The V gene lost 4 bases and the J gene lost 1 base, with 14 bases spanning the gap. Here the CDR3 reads CASSRMGRGNTGELFF. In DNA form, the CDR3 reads TGCGCCAGCAGCCGAATGGGCAGGGGGAACACCGGGGAGCTGTTTTTT.

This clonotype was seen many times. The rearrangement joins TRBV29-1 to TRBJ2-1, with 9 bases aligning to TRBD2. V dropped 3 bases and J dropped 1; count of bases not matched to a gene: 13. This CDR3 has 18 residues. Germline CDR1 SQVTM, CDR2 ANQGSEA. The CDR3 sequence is CSVEGLALLMGSYNEQFF. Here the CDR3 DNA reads TGCAGCGTTGAGGGACTAGCTTTACTGATGGGATCCTACAATGAGCAGTTCTTC.

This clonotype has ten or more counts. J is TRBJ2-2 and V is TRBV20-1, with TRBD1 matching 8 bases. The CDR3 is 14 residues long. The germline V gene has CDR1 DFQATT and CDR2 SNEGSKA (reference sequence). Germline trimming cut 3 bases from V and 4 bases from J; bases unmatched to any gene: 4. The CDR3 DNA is TGCAGTGCTAGTGGCACAGGGGGCACCGGGGAGCTGTTTTTT. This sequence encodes CSASGTGGTGELFF.

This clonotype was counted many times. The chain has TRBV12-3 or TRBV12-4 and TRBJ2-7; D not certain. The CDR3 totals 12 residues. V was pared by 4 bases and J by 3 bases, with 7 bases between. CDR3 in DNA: TGTGCCAGCAGTTCGTCAGGCTACGAGCAGTACTTC. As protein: CASSSSGYEQYF.

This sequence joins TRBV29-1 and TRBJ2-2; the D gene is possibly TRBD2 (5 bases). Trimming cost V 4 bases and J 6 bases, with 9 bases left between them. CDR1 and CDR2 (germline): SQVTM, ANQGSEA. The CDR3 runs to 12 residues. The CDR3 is CSVGPGAGELFF. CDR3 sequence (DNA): TGCAGCGTTGGCCCCGGGGCCGGGGAGCTGTTTTTT.

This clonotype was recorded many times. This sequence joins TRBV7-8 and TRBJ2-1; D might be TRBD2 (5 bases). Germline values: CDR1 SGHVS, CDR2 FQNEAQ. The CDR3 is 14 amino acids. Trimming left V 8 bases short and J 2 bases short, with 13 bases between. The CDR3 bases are TGTGCCAGCCGCCTCGGGGAGCCCTACAATGAGCAGTTCTTC. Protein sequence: CASRLGEPYNEQFF.

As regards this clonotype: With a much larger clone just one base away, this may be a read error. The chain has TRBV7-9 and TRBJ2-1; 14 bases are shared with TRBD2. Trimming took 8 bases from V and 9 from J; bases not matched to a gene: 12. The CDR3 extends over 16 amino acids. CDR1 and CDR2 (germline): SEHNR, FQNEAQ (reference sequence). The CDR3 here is CASGGTSGRGVVEQFF. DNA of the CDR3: TGTGCCAGCGGCGGGACTAGCGGGAGAGGGGTGGTTGAGCAGTTCTTC.

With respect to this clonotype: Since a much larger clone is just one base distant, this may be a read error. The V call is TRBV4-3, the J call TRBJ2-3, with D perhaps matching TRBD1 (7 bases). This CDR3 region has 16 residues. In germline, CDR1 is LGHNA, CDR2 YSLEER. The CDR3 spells CTSSPGGSGRTDTQYF. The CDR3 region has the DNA TGCACCAGCAGCCCAGGGGGTAGCGGACGCACAGATACGCAGTATTTT.

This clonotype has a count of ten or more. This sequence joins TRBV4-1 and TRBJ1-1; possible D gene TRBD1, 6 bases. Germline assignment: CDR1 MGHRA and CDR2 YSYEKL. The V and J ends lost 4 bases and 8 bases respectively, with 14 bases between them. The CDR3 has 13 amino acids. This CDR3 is CASSLTGSREAFF. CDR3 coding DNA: TGCGCCAGCAGCCTTACAGGGTCCCGGGAAGCTTTCTTT.

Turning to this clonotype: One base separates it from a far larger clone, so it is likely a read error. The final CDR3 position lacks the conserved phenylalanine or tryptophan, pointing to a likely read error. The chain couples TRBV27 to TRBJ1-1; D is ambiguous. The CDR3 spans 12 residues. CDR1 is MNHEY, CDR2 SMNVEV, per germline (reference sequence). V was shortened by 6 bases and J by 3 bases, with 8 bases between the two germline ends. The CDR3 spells CASRTGYTEAFY. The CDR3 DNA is TGTGCCAGCAGAACGGGGTACACTGAAGCTTTCTAT.

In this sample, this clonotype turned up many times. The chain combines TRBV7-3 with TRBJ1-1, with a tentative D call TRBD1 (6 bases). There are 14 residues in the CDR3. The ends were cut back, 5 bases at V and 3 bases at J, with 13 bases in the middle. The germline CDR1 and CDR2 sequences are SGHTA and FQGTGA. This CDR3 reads CASSRTARDTEAFF. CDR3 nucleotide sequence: TGTGCCAGCAGCCGGACAGCAAGGGACACTGAAGCTTTCTTT.

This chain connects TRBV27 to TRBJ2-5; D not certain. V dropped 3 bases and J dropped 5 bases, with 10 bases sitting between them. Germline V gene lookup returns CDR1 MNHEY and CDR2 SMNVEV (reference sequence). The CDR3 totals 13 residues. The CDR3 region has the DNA TGTGCCAGCAGTTTGGTCCCGTGGGAGACCCAGTACTTC. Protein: CASSLVPWETQYF.

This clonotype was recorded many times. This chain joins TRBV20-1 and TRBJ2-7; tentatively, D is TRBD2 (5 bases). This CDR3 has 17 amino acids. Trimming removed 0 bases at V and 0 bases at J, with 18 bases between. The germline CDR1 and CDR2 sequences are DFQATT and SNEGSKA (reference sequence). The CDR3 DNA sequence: TGCAGTGCTAGAGATCAAGATGGACTCGCCCCCTCCTACGAGCAGTACTTC. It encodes CSARDQDGLAPSYEQYF.

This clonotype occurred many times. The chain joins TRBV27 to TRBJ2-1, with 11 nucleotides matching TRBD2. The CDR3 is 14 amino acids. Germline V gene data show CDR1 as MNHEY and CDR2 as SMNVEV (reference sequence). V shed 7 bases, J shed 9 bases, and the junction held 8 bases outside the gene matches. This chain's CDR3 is CASKLAGAWGEQFF. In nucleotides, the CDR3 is TGTGCCAGCAAACTAGCGGGAGCTTGGGGTGAGCAGTTCTTC.

As DNA, the CDR3 is TGCGCCAGCAGCCCGCGGGCGGCCAGCTCCTACAATGAGCAGTTCTTC. Its translation: CASSPRAASSYNEQFF. The chain links TRBV4-3 to TRBJ2-1; D might be TRBD2 (5 bases). The CDR3 is 16 amino acids. Trimming removed 4 bases at V and 0 bases at J, with 13 bases between. From germline, CDR1 is LGHNA and CDR2 YSLEER.

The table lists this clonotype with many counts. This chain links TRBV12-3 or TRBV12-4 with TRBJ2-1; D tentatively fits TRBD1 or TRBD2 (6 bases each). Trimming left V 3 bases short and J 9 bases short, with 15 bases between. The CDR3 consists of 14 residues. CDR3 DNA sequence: TGTGCCAGCAGTTTTCTAGGGGGGTGGGGTGAGCAGTTCTTC. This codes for CASSFLGGWGEQFF.

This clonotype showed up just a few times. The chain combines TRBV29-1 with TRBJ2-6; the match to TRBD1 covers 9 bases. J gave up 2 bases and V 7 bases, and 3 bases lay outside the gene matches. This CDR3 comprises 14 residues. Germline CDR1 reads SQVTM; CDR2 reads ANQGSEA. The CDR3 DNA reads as TGCAGCGGCAGGACAGGGGCTGGGGCCAACGTCCTGACTTTC. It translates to CSGRTGAGANVLTF.

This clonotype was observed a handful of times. This CDR3 is CASSRQETGNEQYF. The CDR3 DNA reads as TGTGCCAGCAGCCGTCAGGAAACAGGGAACGAGCAGTACTTC. The chain couples TRBV6-1 to TRBJ2-7, with TRBD1 as a possible D gene (6 bases). Trimming removed 6 bases at V and 5 bases at J, with 17 bases between. This CDR3 spans 14 amino acids. Germline CDR1 is MNHNS and CDR2 is SASEGT.